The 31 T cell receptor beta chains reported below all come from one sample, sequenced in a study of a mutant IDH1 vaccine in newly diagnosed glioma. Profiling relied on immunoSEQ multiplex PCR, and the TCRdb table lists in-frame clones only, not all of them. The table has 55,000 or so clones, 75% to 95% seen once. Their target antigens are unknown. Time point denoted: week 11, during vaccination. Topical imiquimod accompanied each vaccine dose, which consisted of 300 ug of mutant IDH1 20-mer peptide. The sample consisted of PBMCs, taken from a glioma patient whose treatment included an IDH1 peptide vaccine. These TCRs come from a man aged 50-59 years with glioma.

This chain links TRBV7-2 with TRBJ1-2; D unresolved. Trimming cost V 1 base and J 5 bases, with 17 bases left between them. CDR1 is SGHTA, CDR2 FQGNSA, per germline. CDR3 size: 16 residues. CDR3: CASSLGVGRQGYGYTF. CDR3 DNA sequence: TGTGCCAGCAGCTTAGGTGTTGGACGCCAAGGGTATGGCTACACCTTC.

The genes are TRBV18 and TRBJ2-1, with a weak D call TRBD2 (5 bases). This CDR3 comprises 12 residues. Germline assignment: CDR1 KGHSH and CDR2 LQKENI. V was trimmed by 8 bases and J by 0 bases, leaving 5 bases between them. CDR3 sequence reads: CASGSSYNEQFF. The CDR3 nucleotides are TGTGCCAGCGGGAGCTCCTACAATGAGCAGTTCTTC.

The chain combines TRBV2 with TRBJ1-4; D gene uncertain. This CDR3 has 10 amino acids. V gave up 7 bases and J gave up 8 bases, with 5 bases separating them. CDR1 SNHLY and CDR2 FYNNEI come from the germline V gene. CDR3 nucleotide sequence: TGTGCCAGCAAGAGGGAAAAACTGTTTTTT. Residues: CASKREKLFF.

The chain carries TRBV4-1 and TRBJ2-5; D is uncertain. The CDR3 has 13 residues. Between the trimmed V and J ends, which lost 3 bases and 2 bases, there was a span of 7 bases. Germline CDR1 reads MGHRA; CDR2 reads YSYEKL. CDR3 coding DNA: TGCGCCAGCAGCCAGTACTTGCAAGAGACCCAGTACTTC. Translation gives CASSQYLQETQYF.

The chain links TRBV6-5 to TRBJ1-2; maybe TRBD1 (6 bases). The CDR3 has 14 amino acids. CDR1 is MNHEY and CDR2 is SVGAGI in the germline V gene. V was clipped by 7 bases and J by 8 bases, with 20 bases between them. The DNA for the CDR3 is TGTGCCAGCACAACCTCCGGGACACGGACAGGCTACACCTTC. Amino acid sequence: CASTTSGTRTGYTF.

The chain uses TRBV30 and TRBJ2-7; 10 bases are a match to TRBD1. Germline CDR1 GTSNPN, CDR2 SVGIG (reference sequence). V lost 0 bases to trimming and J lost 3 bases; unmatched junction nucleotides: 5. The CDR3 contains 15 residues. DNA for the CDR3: TGTGCCTGGAGTGTTGGGACAGGGGAGTTCTACGAGCAGTACTTC. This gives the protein CAWSVGTGEFYEQYF.

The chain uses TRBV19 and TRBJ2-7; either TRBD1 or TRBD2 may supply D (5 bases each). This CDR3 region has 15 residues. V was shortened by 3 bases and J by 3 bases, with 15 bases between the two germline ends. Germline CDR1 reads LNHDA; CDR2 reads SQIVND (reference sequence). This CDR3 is CASSIGWERGYEQYF. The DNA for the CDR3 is TGTGCCAGTAGTATTGGCTGGGAGAGGGGCTACGAGCAGTACTTC.

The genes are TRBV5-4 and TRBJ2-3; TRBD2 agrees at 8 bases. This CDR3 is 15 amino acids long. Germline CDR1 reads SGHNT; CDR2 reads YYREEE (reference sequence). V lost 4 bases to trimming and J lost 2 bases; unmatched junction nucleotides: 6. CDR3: CASSGLAGNTDTQYF. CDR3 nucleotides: TGTGCCAGCAGCGGGCTAGCGGGCAACACAGATACGCAGTATTTT.

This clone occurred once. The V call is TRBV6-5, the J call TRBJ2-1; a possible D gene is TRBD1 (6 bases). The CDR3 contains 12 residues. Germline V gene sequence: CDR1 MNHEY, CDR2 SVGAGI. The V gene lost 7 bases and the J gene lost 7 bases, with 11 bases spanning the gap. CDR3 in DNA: TGTGCCAGCAACACAGGGCGGAATGAGCAGTTCTTC. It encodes CASNTGRNEQFF.

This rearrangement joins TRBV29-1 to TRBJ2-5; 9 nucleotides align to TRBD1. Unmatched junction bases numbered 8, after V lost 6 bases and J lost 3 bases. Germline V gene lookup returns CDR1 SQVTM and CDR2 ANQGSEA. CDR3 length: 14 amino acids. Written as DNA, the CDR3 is TGCAGCGTCAACAGGGGGCGAATTAAAGAGACCCAGTACTTC. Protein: CSVNRGRIKETQYF.

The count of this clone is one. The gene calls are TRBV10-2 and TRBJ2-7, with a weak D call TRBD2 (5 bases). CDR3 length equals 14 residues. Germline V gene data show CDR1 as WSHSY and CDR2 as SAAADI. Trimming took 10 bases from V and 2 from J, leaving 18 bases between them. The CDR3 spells CATRPSGSPYEQYF. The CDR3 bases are TGCGCCACCCGACCCTCGGGGAGCCCCTACGAGCAGTACTTC.

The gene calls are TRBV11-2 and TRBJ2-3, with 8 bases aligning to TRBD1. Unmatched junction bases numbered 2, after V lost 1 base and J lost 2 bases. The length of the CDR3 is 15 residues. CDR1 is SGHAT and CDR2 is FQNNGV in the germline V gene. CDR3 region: CASSLGTGITDTQYF. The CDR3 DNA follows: TGTGCCAGCAGCTTAGGGACAGGGATCACAGATACGCAGTATTTT. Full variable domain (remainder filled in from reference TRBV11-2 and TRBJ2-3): EAGVAQSPRYKIIEKRQSVAFWCNPISGHATLYWYQQILGQGPKLLIQFQNNGVVDDSQLPKDRFSAERLKGVDSTLKIQPAKLEDSAVYLCASSLGTGITDTQYFGPGTRLTVL.

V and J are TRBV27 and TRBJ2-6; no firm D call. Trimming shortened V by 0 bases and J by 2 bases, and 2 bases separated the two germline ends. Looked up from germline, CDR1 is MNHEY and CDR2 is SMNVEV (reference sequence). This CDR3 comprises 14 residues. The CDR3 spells CASSLSPGANVLTF. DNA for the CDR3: TGTGCCAGCAGTTTATCACCTGGGGCCAACGTCCTGACTTTC.

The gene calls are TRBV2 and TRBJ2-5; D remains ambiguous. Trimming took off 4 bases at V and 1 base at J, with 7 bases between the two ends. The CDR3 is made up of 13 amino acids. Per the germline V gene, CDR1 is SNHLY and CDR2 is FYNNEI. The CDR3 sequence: CASSVNRQETQYF. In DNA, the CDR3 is TGTGCCAGCAGTGTAAATCGCCAAGAGACCCAGTACTTC.

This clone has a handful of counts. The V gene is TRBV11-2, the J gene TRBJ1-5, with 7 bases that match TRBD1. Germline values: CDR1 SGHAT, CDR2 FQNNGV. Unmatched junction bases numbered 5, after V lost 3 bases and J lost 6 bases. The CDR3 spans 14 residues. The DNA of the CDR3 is TGTGCCAGCAGCTTGGCACAGGGGAGTCAGCCCCAGCATTTT. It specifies CASSLAQGSQPQHF.

Written as DNA, the CDR3 is TGCGCCAGCAGTCATCAGCGGAGACACCGCTCTGGAAACACCATATATTTT. This codes for CASSHQRRHRSGNTIYF. This sequence joins TRBV23-1 and TRBJ1-3; D is ambiguous. TRBV23-1 counts as an open reading frame of uncertain function. V lost 3 bases and J lost 0, with 15 bases in between. This CDR3 has 17 amino acids.

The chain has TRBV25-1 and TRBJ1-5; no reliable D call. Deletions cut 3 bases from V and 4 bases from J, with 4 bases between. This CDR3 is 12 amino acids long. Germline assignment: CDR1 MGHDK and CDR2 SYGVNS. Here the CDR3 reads CASSEGNQPQHF. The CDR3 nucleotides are TGTGCCAGCAGTGAGGGTAATCAGCCCCAGCATTTT. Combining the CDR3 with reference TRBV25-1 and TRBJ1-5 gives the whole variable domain EADIYQTPRYLVIGTGKKITLECSQTMGHDKMYWYQQDPGMELHLIHYSYGVNSTEKGDLSSESTVSRIRTEHFPLTLESARPSHTSQYLCASSEGNQPQHFGDGTRLSIL.

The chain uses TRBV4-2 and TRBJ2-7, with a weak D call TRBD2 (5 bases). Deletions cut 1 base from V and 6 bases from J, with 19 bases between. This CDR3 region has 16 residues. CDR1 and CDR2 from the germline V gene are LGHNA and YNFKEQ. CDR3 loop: CASSQGSTGNSVEQYF. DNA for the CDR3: TGTGCCAGCAGCCAAGGGTCAACGGGAAACTCCGTCGAGCAGTACTTC.

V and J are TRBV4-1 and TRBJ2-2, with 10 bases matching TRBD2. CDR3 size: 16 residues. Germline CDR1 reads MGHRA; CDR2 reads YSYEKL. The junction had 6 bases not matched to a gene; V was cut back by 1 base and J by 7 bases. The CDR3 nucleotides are TGCGCCAGCAGCCAAGTCTCTAGCGGGGGCGGCGGGGAGCTGTTTTTT. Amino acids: CASSQVSSGGGGELFF.

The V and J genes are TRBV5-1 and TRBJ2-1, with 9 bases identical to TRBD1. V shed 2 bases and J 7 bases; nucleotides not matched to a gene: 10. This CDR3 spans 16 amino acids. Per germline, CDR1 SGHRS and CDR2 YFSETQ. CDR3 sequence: CASSFDRDRARNEQFF. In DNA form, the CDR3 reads TGCGCCAGCAGCTTCGACCGGGACAGGGCCAGAAATGAGCAGTTCTTC.

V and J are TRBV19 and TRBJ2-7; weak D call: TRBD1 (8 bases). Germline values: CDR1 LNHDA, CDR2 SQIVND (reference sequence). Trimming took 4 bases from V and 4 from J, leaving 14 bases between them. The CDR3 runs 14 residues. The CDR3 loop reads CASSNDRGGYEQYF. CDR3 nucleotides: TGTGCCAGTAGTAACGACAGGGGAGGGTACGAGCAGTACTTC.

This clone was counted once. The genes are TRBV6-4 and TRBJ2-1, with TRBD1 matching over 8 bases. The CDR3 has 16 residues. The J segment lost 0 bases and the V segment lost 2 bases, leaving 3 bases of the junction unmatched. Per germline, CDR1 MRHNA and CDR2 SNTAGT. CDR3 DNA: TGTGCCAGCAGTGACGGACAGGGCCACTCCTACAATGAGCAGTTCTTC. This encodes CASSDGQGHSYNEQFF.

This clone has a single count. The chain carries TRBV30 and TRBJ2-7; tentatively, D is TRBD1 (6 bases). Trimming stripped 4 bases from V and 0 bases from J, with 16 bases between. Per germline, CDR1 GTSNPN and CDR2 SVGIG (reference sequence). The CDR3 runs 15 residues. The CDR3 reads CAWTNKDRSSYEQYF. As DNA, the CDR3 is TGTGCCTGGACCAACAAAGACAGGAGCTCCTACGAGCAGTACTTC.

The CDR3 DNA reads TGTGCCAGTAGTAACTCCTATAATTCACCCCTCCACTTT. Amino acids: CASSNSYNSPLHF. The V gene is TRBV19, the J gene TRBJ1-6; no clear D. V lost 4 bases and J 0 bases, leaving 1 base between the germline ends. Germline loops: CDR1 LNHDA, CDR2 SQIVND (reference sequence). The CDR3 consists of 13 residues.

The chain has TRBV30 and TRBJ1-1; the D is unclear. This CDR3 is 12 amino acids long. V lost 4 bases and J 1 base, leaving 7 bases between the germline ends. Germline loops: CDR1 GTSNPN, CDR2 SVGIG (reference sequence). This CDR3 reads CAWNRGNTEAFF. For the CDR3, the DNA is TGTGCCTGGAATCGCGGGAACACTGAAGCTTTCTTT.

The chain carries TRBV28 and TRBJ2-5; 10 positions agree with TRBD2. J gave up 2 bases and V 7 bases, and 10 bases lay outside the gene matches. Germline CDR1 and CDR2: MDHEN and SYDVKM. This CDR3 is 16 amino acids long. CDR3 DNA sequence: TGTGCCAGCATCGGGAGGATACTAGCGGGGCAAGAGACCCAGTACTTC. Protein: CASIGRILAGQETQYF.

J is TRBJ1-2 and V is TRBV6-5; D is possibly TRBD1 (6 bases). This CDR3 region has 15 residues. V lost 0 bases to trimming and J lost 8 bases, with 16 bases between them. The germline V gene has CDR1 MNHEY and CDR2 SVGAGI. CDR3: CASSYSWQGLEGYTF. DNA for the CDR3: TGTGCCAGCAGTTACTCGTGGCAGGGGCTCGAAGGCTACACCTTC.

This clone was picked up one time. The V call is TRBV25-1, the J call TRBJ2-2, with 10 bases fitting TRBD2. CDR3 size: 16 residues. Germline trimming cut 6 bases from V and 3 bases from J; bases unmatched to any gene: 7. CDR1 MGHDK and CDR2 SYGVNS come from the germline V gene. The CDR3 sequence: CASSKTSGAYTGELFF. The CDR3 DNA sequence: TGTGCCAGCAGCAAAACTAGCGGGGCCTACACCGGGGAGCTGTTTTTT.

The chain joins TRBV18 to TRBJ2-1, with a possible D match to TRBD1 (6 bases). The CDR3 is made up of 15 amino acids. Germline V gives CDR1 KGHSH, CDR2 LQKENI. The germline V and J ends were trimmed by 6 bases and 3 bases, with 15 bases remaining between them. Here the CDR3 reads CASSGYRDIYNEQFF. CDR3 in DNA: TGTGCCAGCTCGGGATACCGGGACATCTACAATGAGCAGTTCTTC.

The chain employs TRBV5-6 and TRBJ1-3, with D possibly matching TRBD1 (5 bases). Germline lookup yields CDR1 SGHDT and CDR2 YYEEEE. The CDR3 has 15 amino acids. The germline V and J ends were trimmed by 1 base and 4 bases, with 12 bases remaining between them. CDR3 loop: CASSLWGLYGNTIYF. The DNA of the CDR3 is TGTGCCAGCAGCTTGTGGGGACTATACGGAAACACCATATATTTT.

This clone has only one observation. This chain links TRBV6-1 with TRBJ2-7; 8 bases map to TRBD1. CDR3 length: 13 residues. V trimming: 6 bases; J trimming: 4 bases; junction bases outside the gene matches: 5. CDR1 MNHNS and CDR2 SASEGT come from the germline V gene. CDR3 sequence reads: CASRGQGAYEQYF. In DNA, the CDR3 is TGTGCCAGCAGAGGGCAGGGGGCGTACGAGCAGTACTTC.